This T cell receptor beta chain originates from a study of Ad26.COV2.S vaccination and SARS-CoV-2 variants. Study overall: Among those in the COV1001 Ad26.COV2.S trial arm was the donor. Recipients of Ad26.COV2.S got it intramuscularly, once or twice 56 days apart.

Indicated treatment: some 20 received Ad26.COV2.S at low or high dose, single or two shots; about 5 received placebo; per-sample allocation not given. The samples date from day 63 after the first vaccine or placebo injection. This adult donor, from Boston, was 18-55 years old. SARS-CoV-2 spike from the Wuhan strain was encoded by the vaccine, an Ad26 vector. Assay: immunoSEQ multiplex PCR; the TCRdb copy retains only in-frame clones and omits some. The repertoire has 250,000 or so clones, around 88% of them found once; the top ten carry 2.9%. V shed 6 bases and J 4 bases; nucleotides not matched to a gene: 15. The germline V gene encodes CDR1 SGHAT and CDR2 FQNNGV. This CDR3 region has 18 residues.

The clonotype comes from a person aged 18-65 years who received the Ad26.COV2.S COVID-19 vaccine or a placebo. Sequencing was performed on peripheral blood, taken in a trial of Ad26.COV2.S vaccine versus placebo. The gene calls are TRBV11-2 and TRBJ2-3; TRBD2 matches 11 bases. The CDR3 reads CASRPRPTSGSGSDTQYF. The CDR3 DNA follows: TGTGCCAGCAGGCCCAGACCCACTAGCGGGAGCGGGTCAGATACGCAGTATTTT.